This TCR beta chain is drawn from a study of cytomegalovirus exposure and HLA in healthy donors. The overall study: Ancestry clustering placed 81% of several hundred genotyped donors in the Caucasian-associated cluster. Overall study results and limits: The study designated 150 or so TCR beta chains cytomegalovirus-associated.

As for this clone: Its antigen is not known.

In the PCR, 60 Vbeta and 13 Jbeta primers were used. Generated by immunoSEQ multiplex PCR, the TCRdb table keeps only in-frame clones and is missing some. There are over 150,000 clones in the sample; 81% occur only once, and roughly 2% lies in the top ten. Unmatched junction bases numbered 11, after V lost 6 bases and J lost 6 bases. The CDR3 loop spans 16 amino acids. Germline loops: CDR1 LNHDA, CDR2 SQIVND (reference sequence). The origin of this receptor is a woman aged 25 to 45 in good health and CMV-seronegative. The chain links TRBV19 to TRBJ2-2, with 9 bases matching TRBD1. Sample: PBMCs. CDR3 DNA sequence: TGTGCCAGTAGCCGACAAACAGGGGGCGCCGCCGGGGAGCTGTTTTTT. Its protein is CASSRQTGGAAGELFF.